The 10 T cell receptor beta chains below were found in one sample sequenced in a study of cytomegalovirus exposure and HLA in healthy donors. The PCR contained 60 Vbeta and 13 Jbeta primers. Method: immunoSEQ multiplex PCR; TCRdb's copy keeps in-frame clones and lacks some. The sample records 130,000 to 150,000 clones, approximately 80% being singletons. The specimen sequenced was PBMCs. All receptors derive from a male donor in good health and CMV-seronegative.

This clone was counted only a few times. The chain has TRBV27 and TRBJ1-5; the D gene is possibly TRBD1 (6 bases). There are 15 residues in the CDR3. Germline loops: CDR1 MNHEY, CDR2 SMNVEV (reference sequence). V was cut by 5 bases and J by 1 base, with 12 bases left in between. The CDR3 DNA is TGTGCCAGCAGTCCAGGGGCTTACAGCAATCAGCCCCAGCATTTT. Its translation is CASSPGAYSNQPQHF.

This clone was observed once. The genes are TRBV6-5 and TRBJ1-6; D is unresolved. CDR3 length: 14 amino acids. Germline V gene data show CDR1 as MNHEY and CDR2 as SVGAGI. Deletions cut 7 bases from V and 3 bases from J, with 10 bases between. The CDR3 DNA follows: TGTGCCAGCACCTCTGGACTCTATAATTCACCCCTCCACTTT. Translation gives CASTSGLYNSPLHF.

This clone showed up just once. The gene calls are TRBV2 and TRBJ2-5; 12 bases line up with TRBD2. From germline, CDR1 is SNHLY and CDR2 FYNNEI. This CDR3 contains 16 residues. The V gene end was trimmed by 7 bases and the J gene end by 6 bases; junction bases not matched to a gene: 12. The DNA of the CDR3 is TGTGCCAGCATTCCTAGCGGGGGGGCTCGCCCACAGACCCAGTACTTC. It specifies CASIPSGGARPQTQYF.

CDR3: CAWDRGLKTQYF. The CDR3 region has the DNA TGTGCCTGGGACAGGGGGCTGAAGACCCAGTACTTC. The rearrangement joins TRBV30 to TRBJ2-5, with TRBD1 identical over 10 bases. This CDR3 has 12 residues. V shed 5 bases, J shed 6 bases, and the junction held 3 bases outside the gene matches. CDR1 and CDR2 (germline): GTSNPN, SVGIG (reference sequence).

In regard to this clone: Other nucleotide sequences from this sample produce the same CDR3. The gene calls are TRBV6-5 and TRBJ1-1; 9 positions match TRBD1. V shed 1 base and J 4 bases; nucleotides not matched to a gene: 7. The germline V gene has CDR1 MNHEY and CDR2 SVGAGI. CDR3 length equals 16 residues. The CDR3 DNA follows: TGTGCCAGCAGTTACTATTCGGGACAGGGTCGCACTGAAGCTTTCTTT. Encoded protein: CASSYYSGQGRTEAFF.

In its sample, this clone was seen a few times. The chain recombines TRBV11-2 with TRBJ1-5; 9 nucleotides agree with TRBD1. This CDR3 spans 13 amino acids. V shed 4 bases, J shed 12 bases, and the junction held 7 bases outside the gene matches. From germline, CDR1 is SGHAT and CDR2 FQNNGV. CDR3 amino acids: CASSSSQGAIQHF. Written as DNA, the CDR3 is TGTGCCAGCAGCTCATCACAGGGGGCGATCCAGCATTTT. Complete variable domain (other parts from reference TRBV11-2 and TRBJ1-5): EAGVAQSPRYKIIEKRQSVAFWCNPISGHATLYWYQQILGQGPKLLIQFQNNGVVDDSQLPKDRFSAERLKGVDSTLKIQPAKLEDSAVYLCASSSSQGAIQHFGDGTRLSIL.

J is TRBJ1-5 and V is TRBV28, with 12 positions matching TRBD1. The length of the CDR3 is 17 residues. Germline V gene data show CDR1 as MDHEN and CDR2 as SYDVKM. The V gene end was trimmed by 8 bases and the J gene end by 4 bases; junction bases not matched to a gene: 12. CDR3 region: CASGTGGAEGINQPQHF. CDR3 nucleotides: TGTGCCAGCGGGACAGGGGGCGCCGAAGGTATAAATCAGCCCCAGCATTTT.

The rearrangement uses TRBV28 and TRBJ2-1; D uncertain. V lost 8 bases and J lost 8, with 13 bases in between. Germline CDR1 is MDHEN and CDR2 is SYDVKM. The CDR3 length is 12 residues. CDR3 in DNA: TGTGCCAGCGGTAGTTCAAGCGATGAGCAGTTCTTC. This translates into CASGSSSDEQFF. Together with reference TRBV28 and TRBJ2-1, the CDR3 gives the full variable domain: DVKVTQSSRYLVKRTGEKVFLECVQDMDHENMFWYRQDPGLGLRLIYFSYDVKMKEKGDIPEGYSVSREKKERFSLILESASTNQTSMYLCASGSSSDEQFFGPGTRLTVL.

V usage is TRBV7-9 and J usage is TRBJ2-2, with 7 bases fitting TRBD2. Germline CDR1 reads SEHNR; CDR2 reads FQNEAQ (reference sequence). This CDR3 comprises 13 residues. The V segment lost 5 bases and the J segment 5 bases; nucleotides outside the gene matches: 2. The CDR3, as DNA: TGTGCCAGCAGCCCCGGGAGGACCGGGGAGCTGTTTTTT. This encodes CASSPGRTGELFF.

The chain employs TRBV2 and TRBJ1-2, with D possibly being TRBD1 (5 bases). CDR3 length: 17 residues. CDR1 is SNHLY and CDR2 is FYNNEI in the germline V gene. Trimming shortened V by 10 bases and J by 0 bases, and 24 bases separated the two germline ends. The CDR3 DNA reads TGTGCCACCCAAGGGGCTGGTCCTAGGTTAGCTAACTATGGCTACACCTTC. This translates into CATQGAGPRLANYGYTF. The whole variable domain, remainder taken from reference TRBV2 and TRBJ1-2, is EPEVTQTPSHQVTQMGQEVILRCVPISNHLYFYWYRQILGQKVEFLVSFYNNEISEKSEIFDDQFSVERPDGSNFTLKIRSTKLEDSAMYFCATQGAGPRLANYGYTFGSGTRLTVV.